This TCR beta chain was captured by sequencing in a study of chemoradiotherapy in HPV16-positive cancers. Here immunoSEQ multiplex PCR was the method, and the copy in TCRdb shows in-frame clones only, minus some. The table includes about 67,000 clones, around nine tenths detected once. The CDR3 length is 15 residues. The V end was cut by 0 bases, the J end by 4 bases, with 12 bases between. Germline CDR1 and CDR2: KGHSY and FQNENV. The J gene is TRBJ1-1, the V gene TRBV16, with a possible D match to TRBD1 (6 bases). This specimen consisted of blood, obtained from a patient who underwent chemoradiotherapy. The TCR comes from a human donor with HPV-associated anogenital cancer. CDR3 amino acids: CASSQSQGRGTEAFF. In DNA, the CDR3 is TGTGCCAGCAGCCAATCGCAGGGGAGGGGCACTGAAGCTTTCTTT.